This TCR beta chain was sequenced in a study of shared clonotypes between healthy human individuals. This clone was seen just once. Its antigen remains unidentified. Healthy and HIV-negative, the adult donors had no recent acute infections or vaccinations. Combination of CD45RO+ cells with CCR7-negative CD45RA+ TemRA cells was used for CD8 memory. TCRdb keeps only in-frame clones here, not all; method: immunoSEQ multiplex PCR. Seen here are approximately 640,000 clones, 80% to 95% observed once, and the top ten hold 30% to 35%. Regarding the study as a whole: Naive subsets usually exceeded memory subsets in estimated richness.

The receptor's source is a young man in good health. Some clones in this sample may be carry-over from other donors' samples. The material sequenced was memory CD8+ T cells from PBMCs. Specified subset: CD45RO+ cells pooled with CCR7-negative TemRA cells.

Here the CDR3 reads CASSSVGGTDTQYF. The CDR3 nucleotides read TGTGCCAGCAGCTCGGTAGGCGGCACAGATACGCAGTATTTT. The V gene is TRBV11-2, the J gene TRBJ2-3; D is unresolved. V dropped 4 bases and J dropped 1 base, with 9 bases sitting between them. The CDR3 loop spans 14 amino acids. Germline V CDR1 and CDR2: SGHAT, FQNNGV.